This entry features one T cell receptor beta chain sequence. Its antigen is unidentified. This CDR3 is built from 14 residues. V was clipped by 2 bases and J by 4 bases, with 11 bases between them. CDR1 and CDR2 from the germline V gene are MNHEY and SVGAGI. The sample is drawn from a study of cytomegalovirus exposure and HLA in healthy donors. The donors (healthy individuals) were bone marrow donors. Notes on the study in general: Differences between HLA loci emerged in a later analysis of TCR association rates, with DRB1 most and HLA-C fewest. Later work showed greater clonal expansion in HLA-associated TCR beta chains than in equally common others.

The PCR employed 60 Vbeta primers together with 13 Jbeta primers. Measured with immunoSEQ multiplex PCR; TCRdb has only the in-frame clones, and not every one. This table holds 80,000 to 130,000 clones, around 80% found once. The genes are TRBV6-5 and TRBJ1-1; D is ambiguous. The receptor's source is a woman between 50 and 59 years old in good health and CMV-seropositive. The material sequenced was PBMCs. The CDR3 DNA reads TGTGCCAGCAGTTACGGGGTGGGGAGCACTGAAGCTTTCTTT. Residues: CASSYGVGSTEAFF.